This T cell receptor (beta chain) was documented in a study of blood T cell repertoires in COVID-19. Across the study: Specimens from acute and convalescent COVID-19 originated in the United States, Italy and Spain.

Method: immunoSEQ multiplex PCR; TCRdb's copy keeps in-frame clones and lacks some. The sample lists under 200,000 clones; more than 60% were seen once. CDR1 is SGHVS, CDR2 FQNEAQ, per germline. There are 18 residues in the CDR3. V lost 5 bases to trimming and J lost 0 bases; unmatched junction nucleotides: 7. The chain is built from TRBV7-8 and TRBJ2-2; 12 nucleotides match TRBD2. Sequenced: peripheral blood. The source is a man between 65 and 85 years old with acute or convalescent COVID-19. CDR3 amino acids: CASSLGLAGLPNTGELFF. Here the CDR3 DNA reads TGTGCCAGCAGCCTAGGACTAGCGGGGCTACCGAACACCGGGGAGCTGTTTTTT.